This TCR beta chain was captured in a study of blood T cell repertoires in COVID-19. Study-level background: Sites across the United States, Italy and Spain contributed samples from acute and convalescent COVID-19. PBMCs, B-cell-depleted T cells, or T cells were the source of the cDNA or gDNA that made up the material.

As handled by the study authors: Reference gene primers were amplified, and this amplification served to estimate nucleated cell counts. Using immunoSEQ multiplex PCR, the repertoire was profiled, and TCRdb retains in-frame clones only, with some absent. V and J calls and clone size come straight from that table; D and trimming were deduced from the DNA. The sample shows fewer than 100,000 clones, roughly 90% of them seen only once. The CDR3 has 13 residues. Trimming stripped 7 bases from V and 6 bases from J, with 14 bases between. In germline, CDR1 is SGHTA, CDR2 FQGNSA. This clonotype was sampled from a man older than 75 in a cohort sampled during active COVID-19. The sequenced sample consisted of peripheral blood. The chain carries TRBV7-2 and TRBJ2-3; TRBD2 might be the D (5 bases). The chain's CDR3 is CASISLREDTQYF. The CDR3 DNA reads TGTGCCAGCATCTCCCTGAGGGAGGATACGCAGTATTTT.